This TCR beta chain was captured by sequencing in a study of control samples from healthy donors and cancer patients. Method: immunoSEQ multiplex PCR; TCRdb's copy keeps in-frame clones and lacks some. Of about 120,000 clones listed, about 93% are singletons. The CDR3 is made up of 15 amino acids. Looked up from germline, CDR1 is SGHRS and CDR2 is YFSETQ. V lost 5 bases and J 1 base, leaving 15 bases between the germline ends. The gene calls are TRBV5-1 and TRBJ2-5; no definite D call. The receptor was isolated from a man aged 25-45 years in good health. Material for sequencing was blood. In DNA form, the CDR3 reads TGCGCCAGCAGAACGGAATTTGGGGTCCAAGAGACCCAGTACTTC. As protein: CASRTEFGVQETQYF.